This is a list of T cell receptor beta chains from one sample in a study of cytomegalovirus exposure and HLA in healthy donors. The method was immunoSEQ multiplex PCR; TCRdb's version includes in-frame clones alone and lacks a portion of them. The sample has under 250,000 clones, around nine tenths seen once. Sequenced sample: PBMCs. These receptors were taken from a woman aged 18-29 years in good health and CMV-seropositive. The CDR3 runs from the conserved cysteine through the conserved F or W. D genes are given only for firm matches. Expanded clones get a size class; other rows say once, few or many, or leave the size out.

NA	TRBV15	15	TRBJ2-7	NA	TGTGCCACCAGCCCGGGACATCTTACTACCTACGAGCAGTACTTC	CATSPGHLTTYEQYF
TRBD1	TRBV2	15	TRBJ1-2	NA	TGTGCCAGCACCGGGGGTCCGGACAGGAACTATGGCTACACCTTC	CASTGGPDRNYGYTF
NA	TRBV6-6	15	TRBJ2-1	NA	TGTGCCAGCAGTTACCCCGTCGAACCGGACAATGAGCAGTTCTTC	CASSYPVEPDNEQFF
NA	TRBV5-6	14	TRBJ2-5	NA	TGTGCCAGCAGCTTCCGCAGCGGACAAGAGACCCAGTACTTC	CASSFRSGQETQYF
TRBD1	TRBV29-1	15	TRBJ2-6	NA	TGCAGCGTTGGGACAGGGGGTTCTGGGGCCAACGTCCTGACTTTC	CSVGTGGSGANVLTF
NA	TRBV9	15	TRBJ2-7	NA	TGTGCCAGCAGCGTAGGCCCAGGTTTCTCCTACGAGCAGTACTTC	CASSVGPGFSYEQYF
TRBD2	TRBV9	15	TRBJ2-7	NA	TGTGCCAGCACCGTAGGCGGGGGAAGCTCCTACGAGCAGTACTTC	CASTVGGGSSYEQYF
TRBD2	TRBV7-3	17	TRBJ2-1	NA	TGTGCCAGCAGCTTAAGGGCTAGCGGGAGGGGGGGCAATGAGCAGTTCTTC	CASSLRASGRGGNEQFF
NA	TRBV7-8	17	TRBJ1-1	NA	TGTGCCAGCAGCTCGACCGCATATCGGACACTGAACACTGAAGCTTTCTTT	CASSSTAYRTLNTEAFF
TRBD1	TRBV10-3	14	TRBJ1-2	once	TGTGCCATCAGTGAGGCGGGGACAGGGCCTGGCTACACCTTC	CAISEAGTGPGYTF
TRBD1	TRBV27	18	TRBJ1-5	NA	TGTGCCAGCAGTTTAGGGACAGGGGGATCCTATAGCAATCAGCCCCAGCATTTT	CASSLGTGGSYSNQPQHF
NA	TRBV29-1	14	TRBJ2-2	NA	TGCAGCGTTGGGCGGGATACGAACACCGGGGAGCTGTTTTTT	CSVGRDTNTGELFF
NA	TRBV4-2	17	TRBJ2-5	NA	TGTGCCAGCAGCCCAGAAGGAAAGGGACTTACACAAGAGACCCAGTACTTC	CASSPEGKGLTQETQYF
TRBD2	TRBV11-2	16	TRBJ2-7	NA	TGTGCCAGCAGCATGAGACTAGCGGAAGACTCCTACGAGCAGTACTTC	CASSMRLAEDSYEQYF
TRBD1	TRBV2	15	TRBJ1-4	NA	TGTGCCAGCAGGAACACAGGGGGCCTTAATGAAAAACTGTTTTTT	CASRNTGGLNEKLFF
TRBD1	TRBV5-5	17	TRBJ1-2	NA	TGTGCCAGCAGCTCGGGGGACAGGGGAGGGTGGAACTATGGCTACACCTTC	CASSSGDRGGWNYGYTF
TRBD2	TRBV19	16	TRBJ2-7	NA	TGTGCCAGTAGTATAGGCCGGGGACTAGCTGTGAACGAGCAGTACTTC	CASSIGRGLAVNEQYF
NA	TRBV11-2	16	TRBJ2-1	once	TGTGCCAGCAGCTCTAAACTAGAGTCCTCCTACAATGAGCAGTTCTTC	CASSSKLESSYNEQFF
NA	TRBV6-1	13	TRBJ1-1	once	TGTGCCAGCAGTGAAATGCGCCCGACTGAAGCTTTCTTT	CASSEMRPTEAFF
TRBD1	TRBV18	15	TRBJ1-2	NA	TGTGCCAGCTCACCACCGGACAGGGGACGCTATGGCTACACCTTC	CASSPPDRGRYGYTF
NA	TRBV15	16	TRBJ2-1	once	TGTGCCACCAGCAGAGTGGCAGGGGAGGGGTACAATGAGCAGTTCTTC	CATSRVAGEGYNEQFF
NA	TRBV18	15	TRBJ2-7	NA	TGTGCCAGCTCACGCGACCGGACGGGGACCTACGAGCAGTACTTC	CASSRDRTGTYEQYF
TRBD1	TRBV5-1	16	TRBJ2-2	NA	TGCGCCAGCAGCGACACAGGGGAAGTCGGCGCCGGGGAGCTGTTTTTT	CASSDTGEVGAGELFF
NA	TRBV5-4	14	TRBJ2-7	NA	TGTGCCAGCAGCCCAGGTCCGTACGCCTACGAGCAGTACTTC	CASSPGPYAYEQYF
NA	TRBV28	12	TRBJ2-5	NA	TGTGCCAGCCTCTCGAGGGAAGAGACCCAGTACTTC	CASLSREETQYF
TRBD1	TRBV4-2	16	TRBJ1-1	NA	TGTGCCAGCAGCCCTATATACAGGGGCGCGAACACTGAAGCTTTCTTT	CASSPIYRGANTEAFF
NA	TRBV7-3	13	TRBJ2-7	NA	TGTGCCAGCAGCTTAGGTAGGGGGAGCGAGCAGTACTTC	CASSLGRGSEQYF
NA	TRBV6-5	13	TRBJ1-2	few	TGTGCCAGCAGTTACTCAGCCCGAGACAGCTACACCTTC	CASSYSARDSYTF
NA	TRBV7-3	13	TRBJ2-5	NA	TGTGCCAGCAGCTTAAGCCCCACTGAGACCCAGTACTTC	CASSLSPTETQYF
TRBD2	TRBV2	14	TRBJ2-1	NA	TGTGCCAGCAGGGGACTAGCCGCCTACAATGAGCAGTTCTTC	CASRGLAAYNEQFF
NA	TRBV30	15	TRBJ2-7	NA	TGTGCCTGGAGTGTTGACAGGCCGCTGGAGCTAGAGCAGTACTTC	CAWSVDRPLELEQYF
NA	TRBV11-3	13	TRBJ2-2	NA	TGTGCCAGCAGGGGGCCGTACACCGGGGAGCTGTTTTTT	CASRGPYTGELFF
NA	TRBV5-1	13	TRBJ1-2	few	TGCGCCAGCAGCTTCCAAGCGACAGATGGCTACACCTTC	CASSFQATDGYTF
NA	TRBV30	13	TRBJ1-4	NA	TGTGCCTGGAGTGGCGCCTTTGAGGAAAAACTGTTTTTT	CAWSGAFEEKLFF
TRBD1	TRBV28	13	TRBJ2-7	once	TGTGCCACCCGGGACAGTGGGTCCTACGAGCAGTACTTC	CATRDSGSYEQYF
NA	TRBV30	14	TRBJ1-3	NA	TGTGCCTGGAGTGCCTCGAGGTCTGGAAACACCATATATTTT	CAWSASRSGNTIYF
TRBD1	TRBV6-1	17	TRBJ1-2	NA	TGTGCCAGCAGTGAAGAAGGTTTGGGACAGGGTACCTATGGCTACACCTTC	CASSEEGLGQGTYGYTF
TRBD2	TRBV30	16	TRBJ2-2	once	TGTGCCTGGAGTGTAATCGCGGGAGGTTCTGGAGGGGAGCTGTTTTTT	CAWSVIAGGSGGELFF
NA	TRBV10-1	14	TRBJ2-1	NA	TGCGCCAGCAGTTCGCAGCGGCGACCCAATGAGCAGTTCTTC	CASSSQRRPNEQFF
TRBD2	TRBV28	16	TRBJ2-7	NA	TGTGCCAGCAGTTTCCCGCCGGAGGGAGGGACCTACGAGCAGTACTTC	CASSFPPEGGTYEQYF
NA	TRBV7-3	14	TRBJ2-7	NA	TGTGCCAGCAGCTTAACTCCCAGCTCCTACGAGCAGTACTTC	CASSLTPSSYEQYF